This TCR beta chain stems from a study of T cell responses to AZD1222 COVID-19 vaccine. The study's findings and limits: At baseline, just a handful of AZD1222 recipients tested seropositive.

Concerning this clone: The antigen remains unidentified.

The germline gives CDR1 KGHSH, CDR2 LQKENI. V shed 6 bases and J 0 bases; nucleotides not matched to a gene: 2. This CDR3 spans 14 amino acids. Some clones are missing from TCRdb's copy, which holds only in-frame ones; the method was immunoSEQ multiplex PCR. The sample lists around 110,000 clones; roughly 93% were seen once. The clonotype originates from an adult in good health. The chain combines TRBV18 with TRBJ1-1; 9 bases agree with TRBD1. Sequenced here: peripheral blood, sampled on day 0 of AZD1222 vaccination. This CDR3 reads CASSGQGMNTEAFF. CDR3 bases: TGTGCCAGCTCGGGACAGGGAATGAACACTGAAGCTTTCTTT.